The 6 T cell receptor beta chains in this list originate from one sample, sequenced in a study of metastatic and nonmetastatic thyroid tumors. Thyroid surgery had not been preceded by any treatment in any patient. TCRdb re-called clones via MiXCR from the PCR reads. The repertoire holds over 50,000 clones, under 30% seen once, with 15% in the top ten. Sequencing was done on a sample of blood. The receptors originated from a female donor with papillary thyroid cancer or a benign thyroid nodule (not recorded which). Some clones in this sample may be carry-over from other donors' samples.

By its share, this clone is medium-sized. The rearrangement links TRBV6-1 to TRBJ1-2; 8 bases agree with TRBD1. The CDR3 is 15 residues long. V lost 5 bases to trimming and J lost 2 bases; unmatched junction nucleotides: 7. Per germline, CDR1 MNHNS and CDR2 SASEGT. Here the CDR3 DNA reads TGTGCCAGCAGTCCTAGAAGGACAGGGAACTATGGCTACACCTTC. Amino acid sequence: CASSPRRTGNYGYTF.

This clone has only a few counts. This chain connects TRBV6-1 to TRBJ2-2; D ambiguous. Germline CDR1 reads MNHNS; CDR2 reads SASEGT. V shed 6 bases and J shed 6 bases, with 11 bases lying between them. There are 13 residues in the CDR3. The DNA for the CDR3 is TGTGCCAGCAGCGGCGCAACACCCGGGGAGCTGTTTTTT. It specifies CASSGATPGELFF.

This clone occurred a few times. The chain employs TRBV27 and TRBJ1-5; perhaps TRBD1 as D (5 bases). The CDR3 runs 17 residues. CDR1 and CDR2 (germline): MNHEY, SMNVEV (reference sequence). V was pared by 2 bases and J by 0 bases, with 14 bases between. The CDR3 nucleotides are TGTGCCAGCAGTTTACGCGGGGCTACTCATAGCAATCAGCCCCAGCATTTT. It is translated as CASSLRGATHSNQPQHF.

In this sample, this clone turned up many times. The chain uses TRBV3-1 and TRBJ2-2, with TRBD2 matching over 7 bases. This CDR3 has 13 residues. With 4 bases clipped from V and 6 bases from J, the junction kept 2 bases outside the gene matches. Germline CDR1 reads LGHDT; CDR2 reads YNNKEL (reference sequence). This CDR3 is CASSLGRSGELFF. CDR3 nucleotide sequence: TGTGCCAGCAGCCTCGGGAGGTCCGGGGAGCTGTTTTTT. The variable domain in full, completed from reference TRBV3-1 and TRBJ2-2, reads DTAVSQTPKYLVTQMGNDKSIKCEQNLGHDTMYWYKQDSKKFLKIMFSYNNKELIINETVPNRFSPKSPDKAHLNLHINSLELGDSAVYFCASSLGRSGELFFGEGSRLTVL.

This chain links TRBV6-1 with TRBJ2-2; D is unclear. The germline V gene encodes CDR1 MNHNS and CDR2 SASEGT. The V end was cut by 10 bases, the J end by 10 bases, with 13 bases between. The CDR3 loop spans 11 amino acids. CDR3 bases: TGTGCCACGGGTTTATTAAAGGAGCTGTTTTTT. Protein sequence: CATGLLKELFF.

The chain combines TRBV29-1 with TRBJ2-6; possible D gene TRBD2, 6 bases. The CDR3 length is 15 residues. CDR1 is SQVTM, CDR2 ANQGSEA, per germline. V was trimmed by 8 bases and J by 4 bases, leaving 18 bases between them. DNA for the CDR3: TGCAGCTGTACCACCAGGGAGGACGGGGCCAACGTCCTGACTTTC. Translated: CSCTTREDGANVLTF.